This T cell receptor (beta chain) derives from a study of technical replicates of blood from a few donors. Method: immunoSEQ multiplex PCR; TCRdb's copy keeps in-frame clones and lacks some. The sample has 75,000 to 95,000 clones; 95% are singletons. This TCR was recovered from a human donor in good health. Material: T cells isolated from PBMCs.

The chain's CDR3 is CAWRPVWGLLYEQYF. DNA for the CDR3: TGTGCCTGGAGGCCAGTGTGGGGCCTGTTATACGAGCAGTACTTC. The chain employs TRBV30 and TRBJ2-7, with a tentative D call TRBD1 (5 bases). In germline, CDR1 is GTSNPN, CDR2 SVGIG (reference sequence). The CDR3 sequence is 15 residues long. The V and J ends lost 3 bases and 4 bases respectively, with 19 bases between them. The whole variable domain, filled in from reference TRBV30 and TRBJ2-7, reads SQTIHQWPATLVQPVGSPLSLECTVEGTSNPNLYWYRQAAGRGLQLLFYSVGIGQISSEVPQNLSASRPQDRQFILSSKKLLLSDSGFYLCAWRPVWGLLYEQYFGPGTRLTVT.